This is a list of T cell receptor beta chains from one sample in a study of blood T cell repertoires in COVID-19. Here immunoSEQ multiplex PCR was the method, and the copy in TCRdb shows in-frame clones only, minus some. The table records some 150,000 clones, about four fifths of them present only once. Sequences were obtained from peripheral blood. These TCRs come from a human donor in a cohort sampled during active COVID-19. Both conserved end residues are part of each CDR3.

CDR3 protein | J gene | V gene
CASSTRDRGNYGYTF | TRBJ1-2 | TRBV6-5
CASRGWGTAETQYF | TRBJ2-5 | TRBV27
CASSLPTGQGTYEQYF | TRBJ2-7 | TRBV7-9
CASRVGQGKTDTQYF | TRBJ2-3 | TRBV6-5
CASSLRAGVSMDTQYF | TRBJ2-3 | TRBV3-1/TRBV3-2
CSALDTGSNEKLFF | TRBJ1-4 | TRBV29-1
CASSIGQGVSTGELFF | TRBJ2-2 | TRBV11-3
CATSRVQGGENIQYF | TRBJ2-4 | TRBV15
CASSLTAGSYSNQPQHF | TRBJ1-5 | TRBV4-1
CASSQVSSGNTIYF | TRBJ1-3 | TRBV3-1/TRBV3-2